Following are 30 T cell receptor beta chains from one sample sequenced in a study of T cell responses to AZD1222 COVID-19 vaccine. Clones were sequenced by immunoSEQ multiplex PCR, and TCRdb holds only the in-frame ones, with some missing. The table shows approximately 110,000 clones, with around 94% occurring only once. The specimen comprised peripheral blood, sampled on day 0 of AZD1222 vaccination. The receptors originated from an adult in good health.

The chain carries TRBV27 and TRBJ2-3, with 7 bases lining up with TRBD2. V was clipped by 6 bases and J by 4 bases; unmatched bases: 13. Germline V CDR1 and CDR2: MNHEY, SMNVEV (reference sequence). The length of the CDR3 is 16 residues. CDR3 coding DNA: TGTGCCAGCAGCCGTGGACTAGGGTTAGACTCAGATACGCAGTATTTT. The encoded protein is CASSRGLGLDSDTQYF.

The chain links TRBV6-2 or TRBV6-3 to TRBJ2-3; D may be TRBD1 or TRBD2 (6 bases each). The V end lost 0 bases, the J end lost 0 bases, and 7 bases lay between the germline ends. This CDR3 contains 15 residues. CDR1 is MNHEY, CDR2 SVGEGT, per germline. CDR3 DNA sequence: TGTGCCAGCAGTTACTCAGGGGGGAGCACAGATACGCAGTATTTT. Residues: CASSYSGGSTDTQYF.

V and J are TRBV6-6 and TRBJ1-5, with D unresolved. Germline V gene data show CDR1 as MNHNY and CDR2 as SVGAGI (reference sequence). CDR3 size: 15 residues. Trimming cost V 1 base and J 0 bases, with 7 bases left between them. The CDR3 loop is CASSYFANSNQPQHF. CDR3 sequence (DNA): TGTGCCAGCAGTTACTTTGCGAATAGCAATCAGCCCCAGCATTTT.

The chain is built from TRBV9 and TRBJ2-2; D is unresolved. Germline-derived CDR1 and CDR2 are SGDLS and YYNGEE. Trimming cost V 7 bases and J 5 bases, with 9 bases left between them. This CDR3 is built from 12 residues. This CDR3 reads CASGSLTGELFF. In DNA, the CDR3 is TGTGCCAGCGGATCCCTTACCGGGGAGCTGTTTTTT.

In its sample, this clone was seen once. The rearrangement uses TRBV3-1 (or the pseudogene TRBV3-2) and TRBJ1-4; TRBD1 matches 8 bases. CDR3 size: 14 residues. The ends lost 4 bases at V and 4 bases at J; junction bases unmatched: 2. In germline, CDR1 is LGHDT, CDR2 YNNKEL (reference sequence). CDR3 nucleotide sequence: TGTGCCAGCAGCCCAACAGGGGGTAATGAAAAACTGTTTTTT. This gives the protein CASSPTGGNEKLFF.

This chain joins TRBV6-4 and TRBJ2-7, with TRBD2 matching 8 bases. CDR1 and CDR2 from the germline V gene are MRHNA and SNTAGT. Trimming removed 6 bases from V and 0 bases from J; junction bases left unmatched: 7. The CDR3 is 15 amino acids. In DNA, the CDR3 is TGTGCCAGCAGCCCGACTAGCGAGCTCTCCTACGAGCAGTACTTC. This translates into CASSPTSELSYEQYF.

The chain is built from TRBV7-9 and TRBJ1-6; no firm D call. CDR1 and CDR2 (germline): SEHNR, FQNEAQ (reference sequence). The CDR3 spans 13 residues. Trimming took 1 base from V and 6 from J, leaving 4 bases between them. The CDR3 sequence: CASSLDSNSPLHF. The CDR3 DNA reads TGTGCCAGCAGCTTAGACAGTAATTCACCCCTCCACTTT.

Only a few counts were recorded for this clone. V usage is TRBV11-3 and J usage is TRBJ2-1, with D possibly being TRBD1 (6 bases). Germline CDR1 and CDR2: SGHNT and YENEEA. This CDR3 comprises 14 residues. Trimming left V 7 bases short and J 5 bases short, with 15 bases between. The CDR3 region is CASTAGGANNEQFF. The CDR3 DNA reads as TGTGCCAGCACGGCTGGGGGCGCTAACAATGAGCAGTTCTTC.

This CDR3 reads CASSIIFKVSNQPQHF. The CDR3 DNA sequence: TGTGCCAGTAGTATCATTTTTAAGGTTAGCAATCAGCCCCAGCATTTT. J is TRBJ1-5 and V is TRBV19, with D unresolved. V was clipped by 3 bases and J by 0 bases, with 12 bases between them. This CDR3 has 16 residues. The germline V gene encodes CDR1 LNHDA and CDR2 SQIVND (reference sequence).

The J gene is TRBJ1-2, the V gene TRBV6-5, with a tentative D call TRBD1 (6 bases). The germline CDR1 and CDR2 sequences are MNHEY and SVGAGI. With 6 bases removed from V and 6 bases from J, the gap between germline ends came to 17 bases. This CDR3 contains 14 residues. The CDR3 reads CASRLQGGSDGYTF. Here the CDR3 DNA reads TGTGCCAGCAGACTCCAAGGGGGGTCTGATGGCTACACCTTC.

CDR3 coding DNA: TGTGCCAGCAGCCTCCCGCGGACGGCGGGCTACACCTTC. Amino acids: CASSLPRTAGYTF. The chain couples TRBV7-9 to TRBJ1-2; D remains ambiguous. Germline loops: CDR1 SEHNR, CDR2 FQNEAQ (reference sequence). The CDR3 is 13 residues long. The ends were cut back, 5 bases at V and 8 bases at J, with 15 bases in the middle.

The genes are TRBV29-1 and TRBJ2-1, with 9 bases fitting TRBD2. Germline lookup yields CDR1 SQVTM and CDR2 ANQGSEA. This CDR3 region has 15 residues. V lost 5 bases to trimming and J lost 4 bases; unmatched junction nucleotides: 9. This chain's CDR3 is CSVLTGTSSYNEQFF. The CDR3 DNA is TGCAGCGTTTTAACCGGGACTAGCAGTTACAATGAGCAGTTCTTC.

The V and J genes are TRBV7-2 and TRBJ1-4, with TRBD1 identical over 7 bases. Germline CDR1 reads SGHTA; CDR2 reads FQGNSA. Losses at the gene ends were 3 bases for V and 7 bases for J; bases not matched to a gene: 11. The CDR3 totals 16 residues. DNA of the CDR3: TGTGCCAGCAGCTTGGCCAGGACAGGCGGAAGTGAAAAACTGTTTTTT. It translates to CASSLARTGGSEKLFF.

The rearrangement uses TRBV7-3 and TRBJ1-1, with D unresolved. V was trimmed by 1 base and J by 1 base, leaving 13 bases between them. The germline V gene encodes CDR1 SGHTA and CDR2 FQGTGA. The CDR3 runs 16 residues. Written as DNA, the CDR3 is TGTGCCAGCAGCTTAAACGGAGGCCGGGGGAACACTGAAGCTTTCTTT. It specifies CASSLNGGRGNTEAFF.

The chain has TRBV4-1 and TRBJ1-1; the D is unclear. Per germline, CDR1 MGHRA and CDR2 YSYEKL. The CDR3 loop spans 14 amino acids. The ends were cut back, 5 bases at V and 6 bases at J, with 16 bases in the middle. DNA of the CDR3: TGCGCCAGCAGCTTATCACGCGACCGCCCTGAAGCTTTCTTT. It translates to CASSLSRDRPEAFF.

The V and J genes are TRBV7-2 and TRBJ1-1; 8 bases are a match to TRBD1. V gave up 3 bases and J gave up 7 bases; unmatched junction bases: 7. Germline loops: CDR1 SGHTA, CDR2 FQGNSA. This CDR3 is 14 amino acids long. As DNA, the CDR3 is TGTGCCAGCAGCTTTTCAGGGGGCCTTTTTGAAGCTTTCTTT. This translates into CASSFSGGLFEAFF.

The V call is TRBV4-3, the J call TRBJ2-4; D gene ambiguous. The germline V gene encodes CDR1 LGHNA and CDR2 YSLEER. The CDR3 is 16 residues long. V was shortened by 1 base and J by 0 bases, with 10 bases between the two germline ends. In DNA form, the CDR3 reads TGCGCCAGCAGCCAAGGGGCAGGACGAGCCAAAAACATTCAGTACTTC. Translation: CASSQGAGRAKNIQYF.

The chain recombines TRBV6-5 with TRBJ1-5, with 10 bases identical to TRBD1. In germline, CDR1 is MNHEY, CDR2 SVGAGI. The CDR3 runs to 13 residues. Losses at the gene ends were 6 bases for V and 4 bases for J; bases not matched to a gene: 0. The CDR3 is CASRGQGNQPQHF. CDR3 sequence (DNA): TGTGCCAGCAGGGGACAGGGGAATCAGCCCCAGCATTTT.

The chain joins TRBV5-1 to TRBJ1-2, with D possibly being TRBD1 (5 bases). CDR1 and CDR2 from the germline V gene are SGHRS and YFSETQ. This CDR3 contains 12 residues. V gave up 4 bases and J gave up 5 bases, with 9 bases separating them. This CDR3 is CASSATVYGYTF. Here the CDR3 DNA reads TGCGCCAGCAGCGCGACAGTTTATGGCTACACCTTC.

This chain uses TRBV11-2 with TRBJ1-4; no reliable D call. V was shortened by 6 bases and J by 8 bases, with 16 bases between the two germline ends. Germline V gives CDR1 SGHAT, CDR2 FQNNGV. The CDR3 length is 14 residues. The CDR3 sequence is CASSPQFASEKLFF. The CDR3 DNA reads as TGTGCCAGCAGTCCACAATTCGCCAGCGAAAAACTGTTTTTT.

This clone was detected only once. The DNA is omitted, as the CDR3 cannot be located on it reliably, and the CDR3 follows TCRdb's listing. V and J are TRBV4-3 and TRBJ1-2; whether TRBD1, the table's D call, matches the DNA was not checked. CDR1 is LGHNA and CDR2 is YSLEER in the germline V gene. The CDR3 extends over 13 residues, inclusive of both ends. CDR3 in amino acids: CASSYVGQGAFRF.

The V and J genes are TRBV28 and TRBJ1-6; D is unresolved. Looked up from germline, CDR1 is MDHEN and CDR2 is SYDVKM. This CDR3 has 12 amino acids. V gave up 10 bases and J gave up 8 bases, with 12 bases separating them. The CDR3 DNA is TGTGCCACGATTACGGTTGATTCACCCCTCCACTTT. Protein sequence: CATITVDSPLHF.

The chain employs TRBV6-5 and TRBJ1-5, with D possibly TRBD1 on 5 matching bases. V was clipped by 6 bases and J by 1 base, with 13 bases between them. Germline CDR1 MNHEY, CDR2 SVGAGI. The CDR3 is 15 residues long. The CDR3 loop is CASSTNRDSNQPQHF. CDR3 nucleotides: TGTGCCAGCAGCACAAACCGGGACAGCAATCAGCCCCAGCATTTT.

The rearrangement joins TRBV2 to TRBJ1-3; D remains ambiguous. The germline V gene has CDR1 SNHLY and CDR2 FYNNEI. This CDR3 has 19 residues. V lost 6 bases, J lost 2 bases, and 26 bases lay in between. CDR3 amino acids: CASSALGPWGVAPGNTIYF. The CDR3 region has the DNA TGTGCCAGCAGCGCTCTTGGGCCCTGGGGAGTAGCACCTGGAAACACCATATATTTT. Complete variable domain (other parts from reference TRBV2 and TRBJ1-3): EPEVTQTPSHQVTQMGQEVILRCVPISNHLYFYWYRQILGQKVEFLVSFYNNEISEKSEIFDDQFSVERPDGSNFTLKIRSTKLEDSAMYFCASSALGPWGVAPGNTIYFGEGSWLTVV.

V usage is TRBV5-1 and J usage is TRBJ2-3; D remains ambiguous. Germline CDR1 reads SGHRS; CDR2 reads YFSETQ. The length of the CDR3 is 17 residues. V lost 1 base to trimming and J lost 0 bases, with 15 bases between them. CDR3 coding DNA: TGCGCCAGCAGCTTGCTGGCAGACGGACCTAGCACAGATACGCAGTATTTT. It translates to CASSLLADGPSTDTQYF. Based on the CDR3 plus reference TRBV5-1 and TRBJ2-3, the full variable domain is KAGVTQTPRYLIKTRGQQVTLSCSPISGHRSVSWYQQTPGQGLQFLFEYFSETQRNKGNFPGRFSGRQFSNSRSEMNVSTLELGDSALYLCASSLLADGPSTDTQYFGPGTRLTVL.

J is TRBJ2-2 and V is TRBV27, with 7 nucleotides matching TRBD1. CDR1 and CDR2 from the germline V gene are MNHEY and SMNVEV (reference sequence). The CDR3 has 15 amino acids. V was pared by 1 base and J by 7 bases, with 6 bases of the junction left unmatched. CDR3 coding DNA: TGTGCCAGCAGTTTATTTGGCAGGGGGATCGGGGAGCTGTTTTTT. Protein product: CASSLFGRGIGELFF.

The V and J genes are TRBV9 and TRBJ2-3; 9 bases match TRBD2. The CDR3 totals 14 residues. The V segment lost 3 bases and the J segment 2 bases; nucleotides outside the gene matches: 1. Germline loops: CDR1 SGDLS, CDR2 YYNGEE. This CDR3 reads CASSASGVTDTQYF. Here the CDR3 DNA reads TGTGCCAGCAGCGCTAGCGGGGTCACAGATACGCAGTATTTT.

The chain links TRBV19 to TRBJ2-7; the D is unclear. Trimming took off 6 bases at V and 3 bases at J, with 18 bases between the two ends. CDR1 LNHDA and CDR2 SQIVND come from the germline V gene (reference sequence). The CDR3 totals 15 residues. CDR3 in amino acids: CASSAGPSLVYEQYF. The CDR3 coding sequence is TGTGCCAGTAGCGCAGGACCATCCCTTGTCTACGAGCAGTACTTC.

The chain combines TRBV28 with TRBJ2-2; no reliable D call. Germline loops: CDR1 MDHEN, CDR2 SYDVKM. V was trimmed by 4 bases and J by 2 bases, leaving 5 bases between them. This CDR3 region has 13 residues. Here the CDR3 DNA reads TGTGCCAGCAGTTCCACAAACACCGGGGAGCTGTTTTTT. Residues: CASSSTNTGELFF. The full variable domain, its missing parts supplied by reference TRBV28 and TRBJ2-2, is DVKVTQSSRYLVKRTGEKVFLECVQDMDHENMFWYRQDPGLGLRLIYFSYDVKMKEKGDIPEGYSVSREKKERFSLILESASTNQTSMYLCASSSTNTGELFFGEGSRLTVL.

Comments on this clone: Other DNA sequences in the sample encode the same CDR3. The chain joins TRBV7-3 to TRBJ1-1, with D possibly being TRBD1 (5 bases). With 5 bases removed from V and 1 base from J, the gap between germline ends came to 8 bases. Germline-derived CDR1 and CDR2 are SGHTA and FQGTGA. The CDR3 extends over 13 amino acids. The CDR3 region has the DNA TGTGCCAGCAGCCTAGGGACGAACACTGAAGCTTTCTTT. Its translation is CASSLGTNTEAFF.